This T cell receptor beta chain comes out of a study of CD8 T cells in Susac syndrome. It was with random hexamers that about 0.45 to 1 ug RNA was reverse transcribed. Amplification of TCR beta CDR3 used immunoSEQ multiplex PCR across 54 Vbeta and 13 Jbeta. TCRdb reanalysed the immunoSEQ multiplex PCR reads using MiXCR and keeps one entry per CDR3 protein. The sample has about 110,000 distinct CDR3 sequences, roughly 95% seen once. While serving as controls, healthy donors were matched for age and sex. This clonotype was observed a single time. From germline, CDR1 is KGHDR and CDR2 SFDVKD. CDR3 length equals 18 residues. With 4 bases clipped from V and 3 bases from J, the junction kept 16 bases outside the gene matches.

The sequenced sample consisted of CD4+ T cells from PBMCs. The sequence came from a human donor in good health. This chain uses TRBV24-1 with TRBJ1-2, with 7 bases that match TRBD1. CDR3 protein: CATSEIPGQPSIDYGYTF. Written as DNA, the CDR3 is TGTGCCACCAGTGAGATACCGGGACAGCCCTCTATCGACTATGGCTACACCTTC.